What follows is one T cell receptor beta chain and its context. Its antigen is not identified. Treatment meaning: oral pan-JAK inhibitor, 5-10 mg twice daily. RNA was extracted and reverse transcribed into cDNA as the sequencing template. Method: immunoSEQ multiplex PCR; TCRdb's copy keeps in-frame clones and lacks some. Counted here are about 300,000 clones, 58% occurring once; the ten biggest clones make up under 2%. This record comes from a study of CD8+ T cells in alopecia areata. Overall study findings and caveats: Scalp and blood retained many expanded lesional clones during tofacitinib. Within the top 100, expanded CD8+ clones significantly decreased with tofacitinib, as did scalp clonality.

This sequence originates from a human donor with alopecia areata. The specimen was CD4+ T cells sorted from blood, collected at week 24, from a patient treated with tofacitinib.

The CDR3 DNA sequence: TGTGCCTGGAGTGCCCCAGAAGCTAACTATGGCTACACCTTC. The encoded protein is CAWSAPEANYGYTF. The chain carries TRBV30 and TRBJ1-2; D unresolved. Germline V gene sequence: CDR1 GTSNPN, CDR2 SVGIG (reference sequence). The CDR3 has 14 amino acids. Deletions cut 1 base from V and 0 bases from J, with 9 bases between.